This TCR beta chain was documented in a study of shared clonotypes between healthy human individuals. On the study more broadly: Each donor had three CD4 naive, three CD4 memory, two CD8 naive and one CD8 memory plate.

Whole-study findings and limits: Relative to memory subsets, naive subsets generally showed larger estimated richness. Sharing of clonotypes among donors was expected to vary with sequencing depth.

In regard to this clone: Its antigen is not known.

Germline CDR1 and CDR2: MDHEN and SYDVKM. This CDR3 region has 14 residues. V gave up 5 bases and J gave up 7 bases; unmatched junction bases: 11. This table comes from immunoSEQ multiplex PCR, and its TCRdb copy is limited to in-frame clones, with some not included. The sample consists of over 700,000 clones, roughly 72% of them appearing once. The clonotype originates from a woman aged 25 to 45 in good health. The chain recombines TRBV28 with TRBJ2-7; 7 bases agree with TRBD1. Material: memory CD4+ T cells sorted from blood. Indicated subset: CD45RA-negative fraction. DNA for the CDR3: TGTGCCAGCAGTCTGGCCGACAGGGTGAGGGAGCAGTACTTC. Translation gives CASSLADRVREQYF.